This T cell receptor (beta chain) originates from a study of blood T cell repertoires in COVID-19. Assay used: immunoSEQ multiplex PCR; TCRdb lists only in-frame clones, some missing. The data show approximately 70,000 clones, about four fifths seen once. This clonotype originated in a woman in her sixties with acute or convalescent COVID-19. The source material was peripheral blood.

CDR3 DNA: TGTGCCAGCAGCTTATGGAGGGGGGGAGAGACCCAGTACTTC. It yields the protein CASSLWRGGETQYF. The genes are TRBV7-9 and TRBJ2-5, with a tentative D call TRBD2 (7 bases). CDR3 length: 14 residues. V was trimmed by 2 bases and J by 4 bases, leaving 11 bases between them. CDR1 is SEHNR and CDR2 is FQNEAQ in the germline V gene (reference sequence).